This TCR beta chain was observed in a study of CD8 T cells in Susac syndrome. Sequencing of TCR beta covered CD8+ and CD4+ T cells obtained from blood. As controls, healthy donors matched for age and sex were used. TEMRA cells were FACS-enriched, unlike CD8+ and CD4+ T cells, which were negatively isolated. The authors reverse transcribed roughly 0.5 to 1 ug RNA with random hexamers. TCRdb re-analysed the immunoSEQ multiplex PCR reads in MiXCR, keeping a single row per CDR3 protein. The profile shows around 200,000 distinct CDR3 sequences, 85% to 95% of them singletons. On this clonotype itself: What it binds is unknown.

General observations from the study: As the study acknowledged, the number of individuals in its TCR sequencing and HLA analysis was relatively small.

V was pared by 4 bases and J by 5 bases, with 15 bases between. The CDR3 sequence is 15 residues long. The chain employs TRBV23-1 and TRBJ2-1, with D perhaps given as TRBD1 or TRBD2 (6 bases each). TRBV23-1 is flagged as an ORF with uncertain function. Input material: CD4+ T cells from PBMCs. The source of this sequence is a human donor in good health. CDR3 amino acids: CASSPRGWTNNEQFF. The CDR3 DNA reads as TGCGCCAGCAGTCCCAGGGGATGGACTAACAATGAGCAGTTCTTC.